This T cell receptor beta chain was sequenced for a study of blood T cells in healthy people across ages. Sample-barcoded 5' priming and a J-beta primer mix drove a second PCR of about 6 to 12 cycles. TCRdb ran MiXCR on the 5' RACE reads and lists one entry per CDR3 protein. The sample has 600,000 to 1,000,000 distinct CDR3 sequences; around 25% are singletons. V shed 3 bases and J 5 bases; nucleotides not matched to a gene: 5. This CDR3 has 14 residues. These sequences were also reported in another study, on T cells of mothers and their children.

The receptor was isolated from a boy between 10 and 17 years old in good health. The chain couples TRBV12-3 or TRBV12-4 to TRBJ2-7, with 9 bases matching TRBD1. The source material was blood. The CDR3 loop is CASSLTGGKDEQYF. The CDR3 bases are TGTGCCAGCAGTTTGACAGGGGGAAAAGACGAGCAGTACTTC.